These T cell receptor beta chains were read from a single sample in a study of blood T cell repertoires in COVID-19. Data came from immunoSEQ multiplex PCR; TCRdb stores just in-frame clones and leaves some out. The table includes around 63,000 clones, more than 75% detected once. The specimen sequenced was peripheral blood. These receptors were obtained from a man in his sixties with acute or convalescent COVID-19. The CDR3 runs from the conserved cysteine through the conserved F or W. A D gene is named only where the DNA matches it firmly.

v_call,d_call,cdr3_aa
TRBV5-5,TRBD1,CASSLDRASNQPQHF
TRBV7-2,TRBD1,CASSPRGPRRDGYTF
TRBV11-2,-,CASSLEGAALLGNTIYF
TRBV6-5,TRBD1,CASSYQGQGESPLHF
TRBV4-1,-,CASSQYGGRGASYNEQFF
TRBV24-1,TRBD1,CATSAYRGPDYGYTF
TRBV28,TRBD1,CASSLGDRGLDTF
TRBV6-5,-,CASSPSQGINEKLFF
TRBV11-2,TRBD1,CASSLGQGGYTF
TRBV10-3,-,CASRASTDTQYF
TRBV6-5,TRBD2,CASRTSGYTDTQYF